This T cell receptor beta chain was recorded in a study of blood T cells in healthy people across ages. The wider study: Researchers report that template switching captured about one barcoded beta molecule per two T cells. General study points: Donors of long life had a larger count of naive CD4+ cells and greater diversity than aged donors.

As concerns this clonotype: Its specificity is unknown.

Through a sample-barcoded 5' primer and a J-beta primer mix, a second PCR was run for roughly 6 to 12 cycles. MiXCR was run by TCRdb on the 5' RACE reads, yielding one entry per CDR3 protein. The sample holds about 680,000 distinct CDR3 sequences, about 52% seen once. The CDR3 consists of 13 residues. CDR1 SGHTA and CDR2 FQGNSA come from the germline V gene. The chain joins TRBV7-2 to TRBJ2-5; D not resolved. The closer fit of TRBJ2-7 to the DNA end suggests the J call may be wrong. The sequenced material came from blood. The receptor was derived from a woman aged 55 to 70 in good health. CDR3 protein: CASSLATQSEQYF. The DNA for the CDR3 is TGTGCCAGCAGCTTAGCAACTCAATCCGAGCAGTACTTC.